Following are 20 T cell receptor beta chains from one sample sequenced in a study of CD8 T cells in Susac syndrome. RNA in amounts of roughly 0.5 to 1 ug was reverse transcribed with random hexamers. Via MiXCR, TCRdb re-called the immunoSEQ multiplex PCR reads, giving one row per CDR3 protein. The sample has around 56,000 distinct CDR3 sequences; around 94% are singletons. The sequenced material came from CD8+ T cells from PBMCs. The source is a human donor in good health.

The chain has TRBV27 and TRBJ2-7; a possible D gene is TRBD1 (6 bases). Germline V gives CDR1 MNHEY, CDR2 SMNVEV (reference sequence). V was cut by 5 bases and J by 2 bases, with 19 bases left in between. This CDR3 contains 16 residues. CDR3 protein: CASSLNGGLLTYEQYF. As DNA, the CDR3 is TGTGCCAGCAGTCTCAATGGGGGCCTCCTAACCTACGAGCAGTACTTC.

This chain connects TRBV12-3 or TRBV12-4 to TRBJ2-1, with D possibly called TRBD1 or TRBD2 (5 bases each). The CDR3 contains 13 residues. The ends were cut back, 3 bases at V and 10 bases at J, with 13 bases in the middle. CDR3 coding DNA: TGTGCCAGCAGTTTCCCTGGGGGAGTCGAGCAGTTCTTC. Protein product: CASSFPGGVEQFF.

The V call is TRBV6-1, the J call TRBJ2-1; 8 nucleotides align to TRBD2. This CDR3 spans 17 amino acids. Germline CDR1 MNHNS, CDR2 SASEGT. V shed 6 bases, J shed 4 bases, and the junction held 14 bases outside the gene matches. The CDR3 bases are TGTGCCAGCAGCACCTCAGCGGGGGAAACTATATACAATGAGCAGTTCTTC. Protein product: CASSTSAGETIYNEQFF.

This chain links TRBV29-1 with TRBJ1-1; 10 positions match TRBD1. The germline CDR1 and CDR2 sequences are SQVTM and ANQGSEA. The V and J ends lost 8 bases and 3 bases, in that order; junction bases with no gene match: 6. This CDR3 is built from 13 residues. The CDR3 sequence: CSYWTGGYTEAFF. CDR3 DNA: TGCAGCTACTGGACAGGGGGATACACTGAAGCTTTCTTT.

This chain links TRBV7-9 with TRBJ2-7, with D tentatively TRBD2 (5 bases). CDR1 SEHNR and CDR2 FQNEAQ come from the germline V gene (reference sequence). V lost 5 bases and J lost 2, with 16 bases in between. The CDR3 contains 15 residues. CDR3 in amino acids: CASSGTSGVAYEQYF. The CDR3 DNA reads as TGTGCCAGCAGCGGAACTTCCGGGGTCGCCTACGAGCAGTACTTC.

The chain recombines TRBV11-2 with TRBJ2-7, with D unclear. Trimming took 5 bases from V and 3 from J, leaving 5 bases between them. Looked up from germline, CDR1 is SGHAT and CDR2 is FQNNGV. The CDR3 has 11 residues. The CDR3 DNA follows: TGTGCCAGCAGCCCAGTCTACGAGCAGTACTTC. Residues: CASSPVYEQYF. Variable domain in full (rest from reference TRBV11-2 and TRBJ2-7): EAGVAQSPRYKIIEKRQSVAFWCNPISGHATLYWYQQILGQGPKLLIQFQNNGVVDDSQLPKDRFSAERLKGVDSTLKIQPAKLEDSAVYLCASSPVYEQYFGPGTRLTVT.

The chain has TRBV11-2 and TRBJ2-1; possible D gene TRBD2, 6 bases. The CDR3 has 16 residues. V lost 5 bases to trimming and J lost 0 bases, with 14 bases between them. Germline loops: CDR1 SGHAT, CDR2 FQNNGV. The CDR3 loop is CASSRGGGVSYNEQFF. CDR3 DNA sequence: TGTGCCAGCAGCCGAGGCGGCGGGGTCTCCTACAATGAGCAGTTCTTC.

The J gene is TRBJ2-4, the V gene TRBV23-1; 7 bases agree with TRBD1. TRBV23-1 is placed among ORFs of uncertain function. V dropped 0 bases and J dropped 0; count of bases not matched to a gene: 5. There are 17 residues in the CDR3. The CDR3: CASSQSGTAIAKNIQYF. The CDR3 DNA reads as TGCGCCAGCAGTCAATCGGGGACAGCTATAGCCAAAAACATTCAGTACTTC.

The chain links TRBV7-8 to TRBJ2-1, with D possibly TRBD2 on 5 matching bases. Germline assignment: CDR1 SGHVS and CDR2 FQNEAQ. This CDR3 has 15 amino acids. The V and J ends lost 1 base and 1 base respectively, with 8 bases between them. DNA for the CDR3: TGTGCCAGCAGCTTAGACGGCGGGTCCTACAATGAGCAGTTCTTC. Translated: CASSLDGGSYNEQFF.

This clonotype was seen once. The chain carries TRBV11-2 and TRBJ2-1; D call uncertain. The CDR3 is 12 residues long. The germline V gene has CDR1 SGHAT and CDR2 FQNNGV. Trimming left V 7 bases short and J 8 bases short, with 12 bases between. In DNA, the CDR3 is TGTGCCAGCACGTTCGGCCCCTATGAGCAGTTCTTC. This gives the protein CASTFGPYEQFF.

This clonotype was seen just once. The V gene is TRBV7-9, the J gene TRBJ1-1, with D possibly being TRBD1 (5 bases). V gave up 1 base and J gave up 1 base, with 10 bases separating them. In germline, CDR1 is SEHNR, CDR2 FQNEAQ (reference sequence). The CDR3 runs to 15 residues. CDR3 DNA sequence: TGTGCCAGCAGCTTAGTAGGACACCCGAACACTGAAGCTTTCTTT. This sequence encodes CASSLVGHPNTEAFF.

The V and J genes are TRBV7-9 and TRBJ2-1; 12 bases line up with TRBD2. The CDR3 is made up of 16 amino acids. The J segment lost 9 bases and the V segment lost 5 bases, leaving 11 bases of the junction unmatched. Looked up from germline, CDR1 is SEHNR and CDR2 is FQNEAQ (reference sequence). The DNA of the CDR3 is TGTGCCAGCAGCCATCCGACTAGCGGGGGAACGGTTGAGCAGTTCTTC. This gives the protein CASSHPTSGGTVEQFF.

CDR3 loop: CASSQHGQGVYEQYF. In DNA form, the CDR3 reads TGCGCCAGCAGCCAACACGGACAGGGGGTCTACGAGCAGTACTTC. V is TRBV4-3 and J is TRBJ2-7, with TRBD1 matching 10 bases. Germline-derived CDR1 and CDR2 are LGHNA and YSLEER. The CDR3 has 15 residues. The V segment lost 2 bases and the J segment 3 bases; nucleotides outside the gene matches: 4.

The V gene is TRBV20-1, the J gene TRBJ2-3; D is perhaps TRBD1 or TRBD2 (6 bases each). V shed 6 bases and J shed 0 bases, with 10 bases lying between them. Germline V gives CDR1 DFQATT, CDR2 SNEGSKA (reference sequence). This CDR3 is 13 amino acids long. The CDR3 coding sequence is TGCAGTGCCTGGGGGGCAAGCACAGATACGCAGTATTTT. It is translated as CSAWGASTDTQYF.

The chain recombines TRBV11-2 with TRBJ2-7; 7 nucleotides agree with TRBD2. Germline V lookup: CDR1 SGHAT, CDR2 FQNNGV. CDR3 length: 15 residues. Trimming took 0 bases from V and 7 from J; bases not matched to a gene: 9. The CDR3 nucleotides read TGTGCCAGCAGCTTAGATAATGGGGGGGGTTGGGAGCAGTACTTC. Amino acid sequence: CASSLDNGGGWEQYF.

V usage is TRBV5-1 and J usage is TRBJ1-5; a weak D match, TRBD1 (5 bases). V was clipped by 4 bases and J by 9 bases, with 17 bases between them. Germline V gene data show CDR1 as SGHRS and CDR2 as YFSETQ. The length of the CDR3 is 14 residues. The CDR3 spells CASSAWGNEGPQHF. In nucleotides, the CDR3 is TGCGCCAGCAGCGCGTGGGGGAATGAGGGGCCCCAGCATTTT. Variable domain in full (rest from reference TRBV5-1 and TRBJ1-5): KAGVTQTPRYLIKTRGQQVTLSCSPISGHRSVSWYQQTPGQGLQFLFEYFSETQRNKGNFPGRFSGRQFSNSRSEMNVSTLELGDSALYLCASSAWGNEGPQHFGDGTRLSIL.

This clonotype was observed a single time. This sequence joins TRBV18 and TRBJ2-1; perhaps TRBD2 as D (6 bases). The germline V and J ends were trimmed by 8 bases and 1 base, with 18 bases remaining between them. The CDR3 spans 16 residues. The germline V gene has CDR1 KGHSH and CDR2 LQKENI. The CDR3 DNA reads TGTGCCAGCCAACCCCCCGGGGGACTTTCCTACAATGAGCAGTTCTTC. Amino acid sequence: CASQPPGGLSYNEQFF.

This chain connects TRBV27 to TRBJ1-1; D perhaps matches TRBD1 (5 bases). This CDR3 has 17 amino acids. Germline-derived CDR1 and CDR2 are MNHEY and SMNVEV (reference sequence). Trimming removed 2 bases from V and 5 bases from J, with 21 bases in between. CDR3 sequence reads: CASSLPDSGGSLTEAFF. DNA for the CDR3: TGTGCCAGCAGTTTACCGGACTCCGGGGGTAGCTTGACTGAAGCTTTCTTT.

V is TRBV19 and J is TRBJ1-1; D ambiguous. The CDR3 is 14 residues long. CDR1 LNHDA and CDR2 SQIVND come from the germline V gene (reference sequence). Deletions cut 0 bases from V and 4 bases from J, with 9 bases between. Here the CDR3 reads CASSIDPRITEAFF. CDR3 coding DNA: TGTGCCAGTAGTATAGACCCCAGGATCACTGAAGCTTTCTTT.

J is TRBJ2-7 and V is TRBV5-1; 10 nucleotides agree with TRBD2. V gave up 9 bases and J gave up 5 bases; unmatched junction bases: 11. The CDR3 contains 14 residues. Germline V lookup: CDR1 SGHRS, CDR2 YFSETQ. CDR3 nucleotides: TGCGCCATCAAAAGAGCGGGGGGGCCTGACGAGCAGTACTTC. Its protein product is CAIKRAGGPDEQYF.